One sample yielded the 5 T cell receptor beta chains listed below, sequenced in a study of blood T cell repertoires in COVID-19. Clones were read by immunoSEQ multiplex PCR, and TCRdb kept only the in-frame ones, dropping some. The table lists over 150,000 clones, approximately 79% of them singletons. Sequenced: PBMCs or T cells enriched from blood (not recorded which). Receptor source: a man aged 45-60 years who had recovered from COVID-19.

V usage is TRBV13 and J usage is TRBJ1-6; maybe TRBD1 (5 bases). The V gene lost 0 bases and the J gene lost 3 bases, with 9 bases spanning the gap. The length of the CDR3 is 16 residues. Germline V gene sequence: CDR1 PRHDT, CDR2 FYEKMQ (reference sequence). The CDR3 is CASSLGGGSYNSPLHF. The CDR3 nucleotides are TGTGCCAGCAGCTTAGGGGGGGGAAGCTATAATTCACCCCTCCACTTT.

This chain uses TRBV11-1 with TRBJ1-1, with TRBD1 as a possible D gene (6 bases). The V end lost 4 bases, the J end lost 2 bases, and 11 bases lay between the germline ends. CDR3 length: 14 amino acids. Germline CDR1 SGHAT, CDR2 FQDESV (reference sequence). The CDR3 here is CASSSGVYNTEAFF. The CDR3 nucleotides are TGTGCCAGCAGCTCAGGGGTTTACAACACTGAAGCTTTCTTT.

This clone was counted a single time. The V call is TRBV4-2, the J call TRBJ2-2, with 15 bases aligning to TRBD2. The CDR3 is made up of 20 amino acids. The V gene's germline CDR1 is LGHNA and CDR2 YNFKEQ. The V gene end was trimmed by 0 bases and the J gene end by 1 base; junction bases not matched to a gene: 6. The CDR3 DNA sequence: TGTGCCAGCAGCCAAGAGAAGGGACTAGCGGGGGGCCGGAACACCGGGGAGCTGTTTTTT. The encoded protein is CASSQEKGLAGGRNTGELFF.

V and J are TRBV7-2 and TRBJ1-2; D not certain. CDR3 size: 15 residues. V lost 0 bases and J 0 bases, leaving 8 bases between the germline ends. Germline V CDR1 and CDR2: SGHTA, FQGNSA. The CDR3 DNA follows: TGTGCCAGCAGCTTAGCGGTCCCAGCTAACTATGGCTACACCTTC. This codes for CASSLAVPANYGYTF.

The chain uses TRBV2 and TRBJ1-2; D may be TRBD1 (5 bases). The CDR3 length is 13 residues. Germline loops: CDR1 SNHLY, CDR2 FYNNEI. V shed 3 bases and J shed 4 bases, with 9 bases lying between them. CDR3 sequence (DNA): TGTGCCAGCAGTGAGGGACTCCTCTATGGCTACACCTTC. Amino acids: CASSEGLLYGYTF.